This T cell receptor beta chain emerged from a study of blood T cell repertoires in COVID-19. On the study more broadly: Sites in the United States, Italy and Spain provided acute and convalescent COVID-19 samples. T cells, B-cell-depleted T cells, or PBMCs supplied cDNA or gDNA.

In the original workflow: Nucleated cell number was recorded as an estimate derived from reference gene primer amplification. The data were produced by immunoSEQ multiplex PCR, yet TCRdb's version contains in-frame clones alone and is incomplete. V and J calls plus clone size are reproduced from that table; the DNA served to infer D and trimming. This sample has tens of thousands of clones, with around 80% found just once. Per germline, CDR1 MNHEY and CDR2 SMNVEV (reference sequence). The CDR3 is 13 residues long. Trimming took 2 bases from V and 7 from J, leaving 6 bases between them. The sample was peripheral blood. The receptor comes from a human donor in a cohort sampled during active COVID-19. The rearrangement joins TRBV27 to TRBJ1-6; no reliable D call. For the CDR3, the DNA is TGTGCCAGCAGTTTAGAACGGAATTCACCCCTCCACTTT. Residues: CASSLERNSPLHF.